This T cell receptor (beta chain) originates from a study of T-cell memory formation after mild COVID-19. General study results and limits: The finding that pre-infection memory included some responding clones suggested that cross-reactive memory joined.

This clonotype showed up just a few times. Its antigen is still unknown. In TCRdb, the 5' RACE reads were re-called with MiXCR into one record per CDR3 protein. The sample lists under 550,000 distinct CDR3 sequences, about 20% seen once, with around 12% in the top ten. The clonotype was recovered from an adult woman who had mild COVID-19 (a few samples of this study predate the infection). Cell type and time point are not known. Sequencing used PBMCs or a T cell subset sorted from them (not recorded which).

In DNA, the CDR3 is TGTGCCAGCAGCTTAGCGTCGCCAGCCGGGGAGCTGTTTTTT. It specifies CASSLASPAGELFF. The V and J genes are TRBV7-9 and TRBJ2-2, with D uncertain. CDR1 and CDR2 (germline): SEHNR, FQNEAQ (reference sequence). V lost 0 bases, J lost 6 bases, and 8 bases lay in between. The CDR3 length is 14 residues. Together with reference TRBV7-9 and TRBJ2-2, the CDR3 gives the full variable domain: DTGVSQNPRHKITKRGQNVTFRCDPISEHNRLYWYRQTLGQGPEFLTYFQNEAQLEKSRLLSDRFSAERPKGSFSTLEIQRTEQGDSAMYLCASSLASPAGELFFGEGSRLTVL.